This T cell receptor (beta chain) was retrieved from a study of beta chain features in type 1 diabetes. This clone turned up a few times. Germline CDR1 reads SGHTA; CDR2 reads FQGNSA. With 5 bases removed from V and 0 bases from J, the gap between germline ends came to 9 bases. There are 14 residues in the CDR3. Expressed TCRB transcripts were sequenced because the isolated RNA had all been reverse transcribed beforehand. TCRdb keeps only in-frame clones here, not all; method: immunoSEQ multiplex PCR. The sample records about 350,000 clones, around 20% being singletons. The sequenced material came from naive CD4+ T cells from blood. The chain is built from TRBV7-2 and TRBJ2-3; D is undetermined. This receptor was obtained from a woman between 18 and 29 years old in good health. CDR3 loop: CASSPSPSTDTQYF. The DNA of the CDR3 is TGTGCCAGCAGCCCGAGCCCTAGCACAGATACGCAGTATTTT.